These T cell receptor beta chains were read from a single sample in a study of shared clonotypes between healthy human individuals. The table came from immunoSEQ multiplex PCR; TCRdb's copy has only in-frame clones and leaves some out. The sample has 2 million to 2.5 million clones, over 85% seen once. Sequences were obtained from naive CD4+ T cells from PBMCs. These receptors came from a young man in good health. Some clones in this sample may be carry-over from other donors' samples. Both conserved end residues are part of each CDR3. D genes are given only for firm matches. The size entry is marked missing in some rows and otherwise reads once, few, many or a size class.

d_gene: -
abundance: once
v_gene: TRBV4-1
j_gene: TRBJ2-3
CDR3aa: CASSQGTPDTQYF
CDR3nt: TGCGCCAGCAGCCAAGGGACCCCAGATACGCAGTATTTT

d_gene: -
abundance: -
v_gene: TRBV5-8
j_gene: TRBJ1-5
CDR3aa: CASSLGTESNQPQHF
CDR3nt: TGTGCCAGCAGCTTGGGGACAGAGAGCAATCAGCCCCAGCATTTT

d_gene: TRBD2
abundance: -
v_gene: TRBV28
j_gene: TRBJ2-7
CDR3aa: CASSLVAGGFTYEQYF
CDR3nt: TGTGCCAGCAGTCTCGTCGCGGGGGGCTTTACTTACGAGCAGTACTTC

d_gene: -
abundance: -
v_gene: TRBV5-1
j_gene: TRBJ2-5
CDR3aa: CASSLGGLETQYF
CDR3nt: TGCGCCAGCAGCTTGGGGGGGCTGGAGACCCAGTACTTC

d_gene: -
abundance: -
v_gene: TRBV5-6
j_gene: TRBJ2-1
CDR3aa: CASSLGGWDEQFF
CDR3nt: TGTGCCAGCAGCTTGGGGGGCTGGGACGAGCAGTTCTTC

d_gene: -
abundance: -
v_gene: TRBV5-6
j_gene: TRBJ2-1
CDR3aa: CASSLVSSFLNEQFF
CDR3nt: TGTGCCAGCAGCTTAGTCTCATCTTTCCTCAATGAGCAGTTCTTC

d_gene: -
abundance: -
v_gene: TRBV4-2
j_gene: TRBJ2-1
CDR3aa: CASSPLGTPSEQFF
CDR3nt: TGTGCCAGCAGTCCGTTAGGGACTCCCTCCGAGCAGTTCTTC

d_gene: TRBD1
abundance: -
v_gene: TRBV27
j_gene: TRBJ2-2
CDR3aa: CASSRWGQGSGRELFF
CDR3nt: TGTGCCAGCAGCCGCTGGGGACAGGGGTCCGGTCGGGAGCTGTTTTTT

d_gene: -
abundance: once
v_gene: TRBV7-9
j_gene: TRBJ2-1
CDR3aa: CASSLGLGEQFF
CDR3nt: TGTGCCAGCAGCTTAGGATTGGGTGAGCAGTTCTTC

d_gene: -
abundance: -
v_gene: TRBV14
j_gene: TRBJ2-7
CDR3aa: CASSPTGGRAEEQYF
CDR3nt: TGTGCCAGCAGCCCGACGGGCGGGCGCGCTGAAGAGCAGTACTTC

d_gene: -
abundance: -
v_gene: TRBV27
j_gene: TRBJ2-7
CDR3aa: CASSPRPGRTAYEQYF
CDR3nt: TGTGCCAGCAGTCCGAGACCGGGACGGACGGCCTACGAGCAGTACTTC

d_gene: TRBD1
abundance: -
v_gene: TRBV19
j_gene: TRBJ1-5
CDR3aa: CASSTRQGVNQPQHF
CDR3nt: TGTGCCAGTAGTACGAGACAGGGGGTCAATCAGCCCCAGCATTTT

d_gene: TRBD1
abundance: -
v_gene: TRBV5-1
j_gene: TRBJ2-1
CDR3aa: CTSSQGAYNEQFF
CDR3nt: TGCACAAGCAGCCAGGGGGCCTACAATGAGCAGTTCTTC

d_gene: -
abundance: -
v_gene: TRBV30
j_gene: TRBJ2-4
CDR3aa: CAWRADTENIQYF
CDR3nt: TGTGCCTGGAGGGCGGATACCGAAAACATTCAGTACTTC

d_gene: -
abundance: once
v_gene: TRBV7-2
j_gene: TRBJ2-1
CDR3aa: CASSPADEQFF
CDR3nt: TGTGCCAGCAGCCCGGCAGATGAGCAGTTCTTC

d_gene: TRBD2
abundance: -
v_gene: TRBV6-1
j_gene: TRBJ2-3
CDR3aa: CASSEEREETQYF
CDR3nt: TGTGCCAGCTCCGAAGAGCGGGAGGAAACGCAGTATTTT

d_gene: TRBD1
abundance: -
v_gene: TRBV23-1
j_gene: TRBJ2-7
CDR3aa: CASSREGTGRIYEQYF
CDR3nt: TGCGCCAGCAGTCGCGAAGGGACAGGGAGAATCTACGAGCAGTACTTC

d_gene: -
abundance: -
v_gene: TRBV6-6
j_gene: TRBJ1-3
CDR3aa: CASSYGLYSGNTIYF
CDR3nt: TGTGCCAGCAGTTACGGGTTATACTCTGGAAACACCATATATTTT

d_gene: TRBD2
abundance: -
v_gene: TRBV25-1
j_gene: TRBJ2-1
CDR3aa: CASSRVGLADLYNEQFF
CDR3nt: TGTGCCAGCAGTAGGGTCGGACTAGCGGACCTCTACAATGAGCAGTTCTTC

d_gene: TRBD2
abundance: -
v_gene: TRBV7-8
j_gene: TRBJ2-1
CDR3aa: CASSLALGAGVAYEQFF
CDR3nt: TGTGCCAGCAGCTTAGCCCTGGGAGCGGGAGTGGCGTATGAGCAGTTCTTC

d_gene: -
abundance: -
v_gene: TRBV7-9
j_gene: TRBJ2-2
CDR3aa: CASSLVQGPTGELFF
CDR3nt: TGTGCCAGCAGCTTAGTGCAGGGTCCTACCGGGGAGCTGTTTTTT

d_gene: -
abundance: -
v_gene: TRBV28
j_gene: TRBJ1-2
CDR3aa: CASSTTATGLNYGYTF
CDR3nt: TGTGCCAGCAGTACAACAGCGACAGGATTGAACTATGGCTACACCTTC

d_gene: -
abundance: -
v_gene: TRBV15
j_gene: TRBJ1-4
CDR3aa: CATSRDPGRSNEKLFF
CDR3nt: TGTGCCACCAGCAGAGATCCAGGGAGGAGTAATGAAAAACTGTTTTTT

d_gene: TRBD1
abundance: -
v_gene: TRBV28
j_gene: TRBJ2-7
CDR3aa: CASSSPGTGGYEQYF
CDR3nt: TGTGCCAGCAGTTCACCCGGGACAGGGGGCTACGAGCAGTACTTC

d_gene: TRBD2
abundance: -
v_gene: TRBV6-1
j_gene: TRBJ2-1
CDR3aa: CASSEVLWEGHNEQFF
CDR3nt: TGTGCCAGCAGTGAGGTATTGTGGGAGGGCCACAATGAGCAGTTCTTC

d_gene: -
abundance: -
v_gene: TRBV21-1
j_gene: TRBJ1-1
CDR3aa: CASSKGTGTDTEAFF
CDR3nt: TGTGCCAGCAGCAAGGGGACAGGGACCGACACTGAAGCTTTCTTT

d_gene: TRBD2
abundance: -
v_gene: TRBV5-4
j_gene: TRBJ2-3
CDR3aa: CASSLNVVAGITDTQYF
CDR3nt: TGTGCCAGCAGCTTGAATGTAGTAGCGGGAATCACAGATACGCAGTATTTT

d_gene: TRBD1
abundance: -
v_gene: TRBV9
j_gene: TRBJ2-1
CDR3aa: CASSVEPRGNEQFF
CDR3nt: TGTGCCAGCAGCGTAGAGCCCAGGGGGAATGAGCAGTTCTTC

d_gene: TRBD1
abundance: -
v_gene: TRBV6-1
j_gene: TRBJ2-2
CDR3aa: CASRRQGFATGELFF
CDR3nt: TGTGCCAGCAGACGACAGGGTTTTGCAACCGGGGAGCTGTTTTTT